The 23 T cell receptor beta chains listed next were all sequenced from one sample in a study of blood T cell repertoires in COVID-19. Generated by immunoSEQ multiplex PCR, the TCRdb table keeps only in-frame clones and is missing some. The profile shows about 250,000 clones, approximately 90% of them singletons. Input material: PBMCs or T cells enriched from blood (not recorded which). The receptors shown here come from a woman in her forties or fifties who had recovered from COVID-19.

The rearrangement links TRBV11-3 to TRBJ1-1; no reliable D call. Trimming stripped 1 base from V and 4 bases from J, with 7 bases between. The CDR3 runs 13 residues. The germline gives CDR1 SGHNT, CDR2 YENEEA. The CDR3 DNA is TGTGCCAGCAGCTTAGCAAGAGCCACTGAAGCTTTCTTT. Translated, it gives CASSLARATEAFF.

This clone was detected once. The rearrangement joins TRBV4-1 to TRBJ1-1; D possibly corresponds to TRBD1 (6 bases). The CDR3 length is 14 residues. Trimming shortened V by 5 bases and J by 4 bases, and 14 bases separated the two germline ends. Looked up from germline, CDR1 is MGHRA and CDR2 is YSYEKL. The DNA for the CDR3 is TGCGCCAGCAGCGACGGTCGGGGGGCCACTGAAGCTTTCTTT. Translating it yields CASSDGRGATEAFF.

This sequence joins TRBV7-2 and TRBJ2-5, with TRBD2 matching over 10 bases. V lost 5 bases, J lost 4 bases, and 10 bases stayed unmatched. The germline CDR1 and CDR2 sequences are SGHTA and FQGNSA. CDR3 length: 16 residues. As DNA, the CDR3 is TGTGCCAGCAGCACCCTTGGGCTAGCGGGAGCAGAGACCCAGTACTTC. Protein: CASSTLGLAGAETQYF.

Comment on this clone: This sample also contains other DNA sequences that code for the same CDR3. The chain is built from TRBV28 and TRBJ2-1; D perhaps matches TRBD2 (5 bases). Germline V gives CDR1 MDHEN, CDR2 SYDVKM. The length of the CDR3 is 15 residues. Trimming removed 6 bases at V and 0 bases at J, with 12 bases between. This chain's CDR3 is CASSRLGSSYNEQFF. CDR3 sequence (DNA): TGTGCCAGCAGCCGCTTAGGGAGCTCCTACAATGAGCAGTTCTTC.

V usage is TRBV7-9 and J usage is TRBJ2-2; tentatively, D is TRBD1 (5 bases). CDR3 length: 17 amino acids. The germline V gene encodes CDR1 SEHNR and CDR2 FQNEAQ (reference sequence). Trimming left V 4 bases short and J 7 bases short, with 22 bases between. CDR3 nucleotide sequence: TGTGCCAGCAGCTCTACAACCCGGCAGGGTAGTAACGGGGAGCTGTTTTTT. It specifies CASSSTTRQGSNGELFF. Complete variable domain (other parts from reference TRBV7-9 and TRBJ2-2): DTGVSQNPRHKITKRGQNVTFRCDPISEHNRLYWYRQTLGQGPEFLTYFQNEAQLEKSRLLSDRFSAERPKGSFSTLEIQRTEQGDSAMYLCASSSTTRQGSNGELFFGEGSRLTVL.

Concerning this clone itself: The identical CDR3 is also encoded by other nucleotide sequences in the sample. The CDR3 DNA sequence: TGCGCCAGCAGCTTGGGAACTAGCACAGATACGCAGTATTTT. Encoded protein: CASSLGTSTDTQYF. This sequence joins TRBV5-1 and TRBJ2-3; D not certain. Germline CDR1 and CDR2: SGHRS and YFSETQ. V lost 0 bases and J 0 bases, leaving 5 bases between the germline ends. The CDR3 loop spans 14 amino acids. Combining the CDR3 with reference TRBV5-1 and TRBJ2-3 gives the whole variable domain KAGVTQTPRYLIKTRGQQVTLSCSPISGHRSVSWYQQTPGQGLQFLFEYFSETQRNKGNFPGRFSGRQFSNSRSEMNVSTLELGDSALYLCASSLGTSTDTQYFGPGTRLTVL.

V is TRBV4-3 and J is TRBJ1-4; no clear D. V lost 1 base to trimming and J lost 8 bases, with 20 bases between them. CDR3 length: 17 residues. CDR1 and CDR2 from the germline V gene are LGHNA and YSLEER. CDR3 coding DNA: TGCGCCAGCAGCCAAGTCATAGGGCTCGGACTGGGGGAAAAACTGTTTTTT. Protein: CASSQVIGLGLGEKLFF.

This clone was found once. V usage is TRBV5-5 and J usage is TRBJ1-2, with D unresolved. V gave up 4 bases and J gave up 4 bases, with 14 bases separating them. This CDR3 contains 14 residues. CDR1 and CDR2 from the germline V gene are SGHKS and YYEKEE (reference sequence). The DNA for the CDR3 is TGTGCCAGCAGCCTGTCAGGCCAACCCTATGGCTACACCTTC. It translates to CASSLSGQPYGYTF.

CDR3 in DNA: TGTGCCAGCAGCCCGTGGAGGGGGAACACTGAAGCTTTCTTT. The encoded protein is CASSPWRGNTEAFF. V is TRBV5-8 and J is TRBJ1-1; TRBD1 is a possible D gene (5 bases). The CDR3 length is 14 residues. V lost 4 bases and J lost 1, with 11 bases in between. Per the germline V gene, CDR1 is SGHTS and CDR2 is YDEGEE.

This clone has just one count. The chain employs TRBV10-3 and TRBJ1-1; D is unclear. There are 14 residues in the CDR3. Trimming stripped 2 bases from V and 2 bases from J, with 9 bases between. CDR1 ENHRY and CDR2 SYGVKD come from the germline V gene. The CDR3, as DNA: TGTGCCATCAGTGAGGTACAGACCAACACTGAAGCTTTCTTT. Its protein product is CAISEVQTNTEAFF.

This clone is a singleton in its sample. This sequence joins TRBV11-2 and TRBJ2-7; no firm D call. The CDR3 runs to 12 residues. Trimming left V 3 bases short and J 5 bases short, with 8 bases between. CDR1 and CDR2 (germline): SGHAT, FQNNGV. CDR3 in DNA: TGTGCCAGCAGCTTCACGAAGCACGAGCAGTACTTC. The encoded protein is CASSFTKHEQYF.

This rearrangement joins TRBV28 to TRBJ1-2; D possibly corresponds to TRBD1 (6 bases). Germline V CDR1 and CDR2: MDHEN, SYDVKM. V dropped 7 bases and J dropped 3 bases, with 12 bases sitting between them. The CDR3 runs to 13 residues. The CDR3 sequence is CASTSGGDYGYTF. For the CDR3, the DNA is TGTGCCAGCACCAGCGGGGGCGACTATGGCTACACCTTC.

The rearrangement links TRBV9 to TRBJ1-5; D possibly corresponds to TRBD1 (5 bases). V was shortened by 3 bases and J by 0 bases, with 10 bases between the two germline ends. There are 15 residues in the CDR3. CDR1 is SGDLS, CDR2 YYNGEE, per germline. The CDR3 coding sequence is TGTGCCAGCAGCGCCGACAGCCATAGCAATCAGCCCCAGCATTTT. The encoded protein is CASSADSHSNQPQHF.

This rearrangement joins TRBV28 to TRBJ1-1; a weak D match, TRBD1 (6 bases). V lost 3 bases to trimming and J lost 8 bases, with 16 bases between them. This CDR3 spans 14 amino acids. Germline V CDR1 and CDR2: MDHEN, SYDVKM. The DNA for the CDR3 is TGTGCCAGCAGTTTCTGGGGGCGATTGTCGGAAGCTTTCTTT. Translating gives CASSFWGRLSEAFF.

The V call is TRBV9, the J call TRBJ2-1; TRBD2 matches at 8 bases. There are 18 residues in the CDR3. The germline CDR1 and CDR2 sequences are SGDLS and YYNGEE. V lost 3 bases and J lost 3; bases outside the gene matches: 14. The CDR3 region is CASSEGGAGGSLYNEQFF. CDR3 nucleotide sequence: TGTGCCAGCAGCGAAGGAGGGGCGGGAGGATCCCTCTACAATGAGCAGTTCTTC.

This clone showed up just once. This rearrangement joins TRBV7-3 to TRBJ2-1; a weak D match, TRBD2 (5 bases). This CDR3 region has 16 residues. Germline V CDR1 and CDR2: SGHTA, FQGTGA. The V end lost 1 base, the J end lost 0 bases, and 10 bases lay between the germline ends. CDR3 sequence (DNA): TGTGCCAGCAGCTTAAACTTTGCGGGCTCCTACAATGAGCAGTTCTTC. This encodes CASSLNFAGSYNEQFF.

The chain combines TRBV4-2 with TRBJ2-1; 11 bases agree with TRBD2. V shed 4 bases and J 4 bases; nucleotides not matched to a gene: 3. The germline CDR1 and CDR2 sequences are LGHNA and YNFKEQ. This CDR3 is built from 15 residues. CDR3 nucleotide sequence: TGTGCCAGCAGCCGGGGACTAGCGGAGTACAATGAGCAGTTCTTC. Its protein product is CASSRGLAEYNEQFF.

The chain combines TRBV2 with TRBJ1-6; weak D call: TRBD1 (6 bases). CDR3 length: 14 residues. With 6 bases removed from V and 7 bases from J, the gap between germline ends came to 13 bases. From germline, CDR1 is SNHLY and CDR2 FYNNEI. The CDR3 loop is CASSPGRGNSPLHF. DNA for the CDR3: TGTGCCAGCAGCCCCGGCAGGGGAAATTCACCCCTCCACTTT.

The J gene is TRBJ1-5, the V gene TRBV5-8; 7 nucleotides match TRBD1. V dropped 4 bases and J dropped 5; count of bases not matched to a gene: 3. CDR1 is SGHTS and CDR2 is YDEGEE in the germline V gene. The CDR3 is 13 amino acids. The CDR3 coding sequence is TGTGCCAGCAGCACGGGACAGCATCAGCCCCAGCATTTT. Its protein is CASSTGQHQPQHF.

V is TRBV7-3 and J is TRBJ2-3; 9 nucleotides align to TRBD2. This CDR3 has 16 residues. Germline V gives CDR1 SGHTA, CDR2 FQGTGA. V shed 2 bases, J shed 5 bases, and the junction held 8 bases outside the gene matches. The CDR3 spells CASSLRGREGGDTQYF. The DNA of the CDR3 is TGTGCCAGCAGCTTACGGGGGCGGGAGGGCGGAGATACGCAGTATTTT.

The rearrangement uses TRBV11-1 and TRBJ1-1; a possible D gene is TRBD1 (5 bases). V lost 2 bases, J lost 2 bases, and 9 bases lay in between. Germline V gene data show CDR1 as SGHAT and CDR2 as FQDESV (reference sequence). This CDR3 is built from 14 residues. The CDR3 bases are TGTGCCAGCAGCTTAAGAAGGGGAAACACTGAAGCTTTCTTT. Its translation: CASSLRRGNTEAFF.

The CDR3 is CASSPAPGTGNTIYF. The CDR3 DNA is TGCGCCAGCAGCCCAGCCCCAGGGACTGGAAACACCATATATTTT. The chain links TRBV4-3 to TRBJ1-3; weak D call: TRBD1 (5 bases). V lost 4 bases and J 2 bases, leaving 12 bases between the germline ends. Germline V gene lookup returns CDR1 LGHNA and CDR2 YSLEER. The CDR3 is 15 residues long.

The V call is TRBV28, the J call TRBJ2-7; D is uncertain. The CDR3 covers 12 residues. Trimming removed 3 bases at V and 7 bases at J, with 10 bases between. Per the germline V gene, CDR1 is MDHEN and CDR2 is SYDVKM. CDR3 in amino acids: CASSFVAVEQYF. In DNA, the CDR3 is TGTGCCAGCAGTTTCGTAGCCGTGGAGCAGTACTTC.